Sequencing of this TCR beta chain was carried out in a study of cytomegalovirus exposure and HLA in healthy donors (dated by TCRdb to the late 2010s). Study-wide context: An earlier analysis of several hundred of the donors reported 276 Gb of sequence data and 90 million to 120 million unique TCR beta sequences obtained from roughly 170 million T cells. An earlier analysis of 587 of the donors used high-throughput TCR beta sequencing to judge whether each TCR beta V gene segment behaved as functional or pseudogenic. Roughly 300 gigabases of sequencing data and around 87 million unique TCR sequences were included in an early release covering about 700 HLA-typed donors. The study aimed to test whether signatures of past pathogen exposure could be identified by cataloging public T cell receptors. To predict cytomegalovirus infection status, the study brought together high-throughput TCR immunosequencing, statistical association of individual TCRs with disease status, and machine learning. The study profiled the T cell repertoires of under 700 subjects by immunosequencing and related them to cytomegalovirus serostatus. Alongside the repertoire data, information on donor age, sex, ethnicity and CMV serostatus was compiled. In a later analysis, previously published TCR beta repertoires from 550 to 700 donors were re-analyzed and high-resolution HLA genotyping was added so that TCR occurrence patterns could be studied. A few DR-DQ haplotypes were treated as single units for association and clustering because of strong linkage in the cohort. HLA typing covered class I and class II loci at four-digit resolution. All discovery cohort repertoires had been generated using a single sequencing platform. A later genetic analysis took genome-wide SNP genotypes for about three fifths of the 666 donors and used that subset as a discovery cohort. In addition to the first cohort of 650 to 750 subjects, a separate validation cohort of approximately 130 different subjects was used. Of the 398 genotyped donors, 65% to 90% fell in the genetic ancestry cluster associated with self-reported Caucasian donors. The number of donors typed differed by locus, with about 629-640 for A, B, C, DRB1 and DQB1, around 520 for DQA1, about 610 for DPA1, and 450 to 480 for DPB1. Rather than using new phenotypic data, the later analysis identified candidate immune exposures from TCR beta sequences and from how often those sequences occurred across donors. On average, over 200,000 unique TCR beta nucleotide sequences were sequenced per donor among a few hundred genotyped donors of the cohort, with roughly 19% of those sequences being non-productive. Broader findings and caveats from the paper: The classifier was reported to diagnose cytomegalovirus status with high specificity and sensitivity in both the original cohort and the validation cohort. In vitro tests confirmed that a few of the cytomegalovirus-associated TCR beta chains recognize cytomegalovirus antigens. The study listed 170 or so TCR beta chains as associated with cytomegalovirus. Specific HLA alleles were associated with 18,000 or so TCR beta sequences at a false discovery rate of 0.05 in a later analysis. The only immune exposure information available for the cohort was CMV serostatus. The presence/absence analyses assumed that sequencing depth was roughly uniform across donors, and that assumption may not be true. The sequencing pipeline was judged likely to have produced a cluster of highly shared sequence variants as a technical artifact. In a later analysis, the rate of TCR association differed among HLA loci, with DRB1 alleles having the most associated TCRs and HLA-C alleles having the fewest. While some public TCRs were present in many individuals, most TCR sequences turned up only very rarely across donors. Linkage disequilibrium might explain the correlated functional status among segregating V segments, but an unknown experimental factor could not be excluded. V-gene and J-gene trimming of TCR beta chains was associated with a missense DCLRE1C variant in a later genetic analysis, and the association was replicated in an independent cohort. This cohort had only TCR beta chains sequenced, and the lack of alpha or paired-chain data limited which features could be detected. The authors suggested that the approach could potentially be generalized to other disease states and immunological phenotypes. Because counts were too low, around 17 rarely observed V segments, including chromosome 9 orphons, were left out of the earlier analysis of roughly 600 of the donors. In a later genetic analysis, fewer N-insertions in productive TCRs were reported among donors in an Asian-associated ancestry cluster than the roughly 700-donor mean. Because HLA typing was missing for some donors at each locus, association tests included only the typed subset. A later analysis found that HLA-associated TCR beta chains were more clonally expanded and had lower generation probabilities than equally common non-associated chains. Because the 87-base-pair reads could not distinguish some IMGT-functional V segments, including TRBV6-2 and TRBV6-3, those segments were excluded. In a later analysis, several top co-occurrence clusters were reported to appear linked to parvovirus B19, influenza, CMV and Epstein-Barr virus. A further reported finding was that TCR beta sequences accurately predicted the HLA-A and HLA-B alleles for most subjects in the first cohort. In a later analysis, most CMV-associated TCR beta chains were found to appear HLA-restricted, with HLA associations seemingly driven largely by CMV exposure. In an earlier analysis of about 600 of the donors, most TCR beta V segments appeared in productive rearrangements about 87% or about 30% of the time, broadly matching IMGT annotations. Strong co-occurrence of HLA alleles, especially DR and DQ, made assigning TCR associations to individual alleles difficult.

A remark on this clone: Its antigen is currently not known. No qualities accompany the bases; no much larger clone lies one base away.

Trimmed from V: 5 bases; trimmed from J: 1 base; junction bases lacking a gene match: 4. The CDR3 goes from the cysteine to the phenylalanine over 14 residues. The only DNA kept is the CDR3, 42 bases in frame from the first base. CDR1 and CDR2 were assigned from the germline V gene (reference sequence) as SEHNR and FQNEAQ. The cohort comprised fewer than 750 healthy bone marrow donors. Cohort members were all nominally healthy when sampled, although unrecorded immune exposures were likely present. The donor was CMV seropositive and was included in the group of 250 to 300 seropositive cohort members. Every donor gave a peripheral blood sample, and the peripheral blood mononuclear cells from that sample were used for TCR beta sequencing. The Qiagen DNeasy Blood Extraction Kit was used to extract genomic DNA from the blood cell samples. Libraries were made using the immunoSEQ multiplex PCR assay. For the multiplex PCR, a mixture combining 60 forward primers for TCR Vbeta segments and 13 reverse primers for TCR Jbeta segments was used. The CDR3 region of rearranged TCR beta genes was amplified from genomic DNA by a multiplex PCR assay. On the Illumina HiSeq System, the amplified TCR beta libraries were sequenced as 87-base-pair reads. Under the source paper's analysis protocol: In a later analysis, tens of millions of unique TCR beta chains were counted across the approximately 670 repertoires, and around 10 million of these chains were shared by at least two donors. Raw reads were error-corrected and collapsed into unique sequences with a nearest-neighbor algorithm that merged closely related sequences to remove PCR and sequencing errors. V, D and J gene segments were assigned by aligning CDR3 sequences to IMGT reference sequences. For a sequence to be retained, a match of at least six nucleotides to both a V gene segment and a J gene segment was required. A rearrangement was called productive if the CDR3 had no stop codons and remained in frame with V and J, and every other rearrangement was called non-productive. CDR3 was defined according to IMGT convention as the region running from the second conserved V-encoded cysteine to the conserved J-encoded phenylalanine. The earlier analysis of some 580 of the donors excluded any sequence lacking an unambiguous match to a single V gene segment. An earlier analysis of 587 of the donors called V segments functional above 56.7% productive rearrangements and segregating when the between-donor standard deviation exceeded 5%. To diagnose cytomegalovirus status from the catalog of TCR beta chain sequences, a statistical classification framework was built. In a later analysis, V and J genes were assigned by comparing TCR nucleotide sequences against IMGT/GENE-DB human TR gene sequences. Using the TCRdist pipeline, a later analysis assigned CDR3 sequences along with most-parsimonious VDJ recombination scenarios. In a later analysis, every TCR beta chain was defined by the combination of its CDR3 amino acid sequence and its V-gene family, and reads without a unique V-gene family were dropped. As a way to deal with suspected cross-contamination and a sequencing artifact, a later analysis dropped more than 500 nucleotide sequences that were highly shared and had low generation probability. In a later analysis, a clonal expansion index was calculated for each public chain from normalized within-repertoire ranks of inferred template counts. In a later analysis, generation probabilities were computed with a VDJ recombination model fitted to out-of-frame rearrangements, and the resulting probabilities were checked against IGoR. In a later analysis, TCR-TCR, TCR-HLA and TCR-CMV co-occurrence was scored with hypergeometric tests, and a repertoire-size bias correction was applied to TCR pairs. To estimate false discovery rates, a later analysis permuted the HLA or CMV assignments 20 times. In a later analysis, co-occurring TCRs were grouped using DBSCAN, and TCRdist sequence similarity was added for clustering within HLA-allele-positive subsets. For co-occurrence clustering, repertoires with fewer than 30,000 or more than 120,000 public chains were excluded, along with five repertoires with anomalous nucleotide sharing. TCRdb took over this immuneACCESS table, retaining in-frame rearrangements with V and J assigned. Such tables are incomplete; in checked studies, under half of the missing clones stem from an unresolved V gene, and the remainder is unexplained. V and J calls and clone size are as listed in that table; D and trimming were resolved from the DNA. The sample has 150,000 to 200,000 clones on record, roughly four fifths of them singletons. Over 4% of the sample lies in the top ten.

The sequenced sample was PBMCs. The sequence joins TRBV7-9 to TRBJ1-1; 7 bases in the junction line up with TRBD1. The sequence came from a man aged 45 to 65 in good health and CMV-seropositive. The DNA sequence is given as TGTGCCAGCAGCCCCGGGACAGAGAACACTGAAGCTTTCTTT. Its translation reads: CASSPGTENTEAFF.